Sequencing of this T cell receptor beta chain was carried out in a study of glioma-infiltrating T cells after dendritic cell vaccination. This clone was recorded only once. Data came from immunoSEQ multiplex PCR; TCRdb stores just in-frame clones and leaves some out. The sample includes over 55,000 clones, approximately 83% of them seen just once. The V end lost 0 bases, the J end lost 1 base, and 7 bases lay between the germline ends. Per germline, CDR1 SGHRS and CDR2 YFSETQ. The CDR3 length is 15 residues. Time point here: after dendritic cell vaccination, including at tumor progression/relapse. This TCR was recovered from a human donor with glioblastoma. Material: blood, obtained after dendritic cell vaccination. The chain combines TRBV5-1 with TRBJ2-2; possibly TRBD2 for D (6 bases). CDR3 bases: TGCGCCAGCAGCTTGGTGGAGGGGAACACCGGGGAGCTGTTTTTT. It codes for CASSLVEGNTGELFF.